This TCR beta chain was captured by sequencing in a study of T cell responses to AZD1222 COVID-19 vaccine. General study findings and limits: At 160-218 and 743-854, vaccine-associated CD4 TCRs were dominant, and they spanned spike. Only a handful of AZD1222 recipients, more than 5 in all, had baseline seropositivity. Without day 14 samples, only post-peak T cell repertoires were studied. Clonal diversity was possibly underestimated; the donors were predominantly white British and more often female.

V gave up 7 bases and J gave up 7 bases; unmatched junction bases: 8. This CDR3 spans 14 amino acids. CDR1 is MRHNA, CDR2 SNTAGT, per germline. The protocol was immunoSEQ multiplex PCR, while the TCRdb copy is restricted to in-frame clones and leaves out a portion. The sample has some 160,000 clones, around 88% seen once. In this sample, this clone turned up once. As yet, its antigen is unknown. The chain is built from TRBV6-4 and TRBJ1-4; 8 bases line up with TRBD1. Sequenced material: peripheral blood, taken 28 days after the second AZD1222 dose. The TCR originated in an adult who received the AZD1222 COVID-19 vaccine. The CDR3 region has the DNA TGTGCCAGCAACGACAGGGGAACGGGTGAAAAACTGTTTTTT. Translating gives CASNDRGTGEKLFF.